The clone carrying this TCR beta chain was counted a single time. This entry belongs to a study of blood T cell repertoires in COVID-19. The CDR3 spans 12 residues. V was cut by 2 bases and J by 3 bases, with 4 bases left in between. From germline, CDR1 is SGHKS and CDR2 YYEKEE (reference sequence). Sequenced by immunoSEQ multiplex PCR; TCRdb stores in-frame clones only, minus some. This sample has under 350,000 clones; approximately 83% occur once, and the top ten carry about an eighth. The sequence was obtained from a human donor in a cohort sampled during active COVID-19. The rearrangement uses TRBV5-5 and TRBJ2-3; D call uncertain. Sequenced sample: peripheral blood. The DNA for the CDR3 is TGTGCCAGCAGCTTTAGAACAGATACGCAGTATTTT. Protein product: CASSFRTDTQYF.